Following are 22 T cell receptor beta chains from one sample sequenced in a study of blood T cell repertoires in COVID-19. Produced via immunoSEQ multiplex PCR; TCRdb's table is partial and in-frame only. The data show roughly 400,000 clones, around 91% seen once. What was sequenced was PBMCs or T cells enriched from blood (not recorded which). Receptors originate from a man aged 25 to 45 who had recovered from COVID-19.

This sequence joins TRBV6-4 and TRBJ2-3; 10 positions agree with TRBD2. Germline CDR1 reads MRHNA; CDR2 reads SNTAGT. Germline trimming cut 3 bases from V and 1 base from J; bases unmatched to any gene: 1. This CDR3 contains 15 residues. As DNA, the CDR3 is TGTGCCAGCAGTGAAGGGACTAGCGGCACAGATACGCAGTATTTT. Residues: CASSEGTSGTDTQYF.

This chain links TRBV18 with TRBJ2-7; TRBD1 aligns across 7 bases. The V and J ends lost 2 bases and 5 bases, in that order; junction bases with no gene match: 6. CDR1 and CDR2 from the germline V gene are KGHSH and LQKENI. This CDR3 comprises 14 residues. The CDR3 DNA reads TGTGCCAGCTCACCAAGCAGGGGGAAGGACGAGCAGTACTTC. Amino acid sequence: CASSPSRGKDEQYF.

Points on this clone: Its ends do not fully match the called genes, so a read error is possible. V and J are TRBV7-2 and TRBJ2-7, with TRBD2 identical over 13 bases. Germline V gives CDR1 SGHTA, CDR2 FQGNSA. The CDR3 runs 16 residues. CDR3: CASSSKLAGGSSEQYF. The CDR3 DNA is TGTGCCAGCAGCTCAAAACTAGCGGGAGGGTCCTCCGAGCAGTACTTC.

The chain couples TRBV12-3 or TRBV12-4 to TRBJ1-1; TRBD1 aligns across 7 bases. Germline trimming cut 6 bases from V and 1 base from J; bases unmatched to any gene: 2. This CDR3 comprises 13 residues. In DNA, the CDR3 is TGTGCCAGCAGGCAGGGGGGGAACACTGAAGCTTTCTTT. It encodes CASRQGGNTEAFF.

A note on this clone: At the DNA level, this CDR3 is encoded by other sequences in the same sample as well. The CDR3 protein is CASSPQGAQETQYF. The DNA for the CDR3 is TGTGCCAGCTCCCCCCAGGGGGCCCAAGAGACCCAGTACTTC. The chain has TRBV18 and TRBJ2-5, with 8 bases matching TRBD1. The CDR3 contains 14 residues. CDR1 is KGHSH and CDR2 is LQKENI in the germline V gene. V dropped 6 bases and J dropped 1; count of bases not matched to a gene: 4.

The chain links TRBV25-1 to TRBJ2-1, with 9 bases that match TRBD2. Germline lookup yields CDR1 MGHDK and CDR2 SYGVNS. V shed 3 bases and J 7 bases; nucleotides not matched to a gene: 4. The CDR3 has 14 amino acids. CDR3 DNA: TGTGCCAGCAGTGACGCTAGCGGGGTTAATGAGCAGTTCTTC. Protein product: CASSDASGVNEQFF.

The chain carries TRBV7-9 and TRBJ1-2; 8 bases are shared with TRBD1. Germline V gene data show CDR1 as SEHNR and CDR2 as FQNEAQ (reference sequence). The junction had 6 bases not matched to a gene; V was cut back by 11 bases and J by 4 bases. This CDR3 comprises 12 residues. The CDR3 sequence: CAWTGTGYGYTF. DNA for the CDR3: TGTGCCTGGACCGGGACAGGCTATGGCTACACCTTC.

The DNA for the CDR3 is TGTGCCAGCAGTTACCAAACAGTATTCTATGGCTACACCTTC. Translated: CASSYQTVFYGYTF. This chain uses TRBV28 with TRBJ1-2; no clear D gene. CDR3 size: 14 residues. Per germline, CDR1 MDHEN and CDR2 SYDVKM. Trimming took 4 bases from V and 4 from J, leaving 13 bases between them.

This clone has just a few counts. The chain carries TRBV19 and TRBJ1-2, with 9 bases fitting TRBD1. V lost 3 bases to trimming and J lost 2 bases; unmatched junction nucleotides: 4. The CDR3 runs to 15 residues. Germline V gene lookup returns CDR1 LNHDA and CDR2 SQIVND (reference sequence). DNA of the CDR3: TGTGCCAGTAGTATTCCCGGGACAGGGAACTATGGCTACACCTTC. This codes for CASSIPGTGNYGYTF.

The V and J genes are TRBV6-4 and TRBJ1-2; possible D gene TRBD1, 5 bases. The length of the CDR3 is 14 residues. Between the trimmed V and J ends, which lost 4 bases and 2 bases, there was a span of 11 bases. Germline V gives CDR1 MRHNA, CDR2 SNTAGT. CDR3 sequence reads: CASSAGTANYGYTF. CDR3 bases: TGTGCCAGCAGTGCTGGGACTGCCAACTATGGCTACACCTTC.

The chain links TRBV25-1 to TRBJ2-6, with 7 nucleotides matching TRBD1. Germline V gene data show CDR1 as MGHDK and CDR2 as SYGVNS. Trimming at V came to 6 bases and at J to 1 base, leaving 9 bases not matched to a gene. The CDR3 has 17 residues. The CDR3 DNA reads as TGTGCCAGCAGCGCCCGGGACAGAGGGTCTGGGGCCAACGTCCTGACTTTC. It yields the protein CASSARDRGSGANVLTF.

V gene TRBV18 combines with J gene TRBJ2-2; the match to TRBD1 covers 8 bases. Germline CDR1 reads KGHSH; CDR2 reads LQKENI. CDR3 length: 18 residues. V lost 3 bases and J lost 4; bases outside the gene matches: 13. CDR3 in amino acids: CASSPRLVQGVATGELFF. For the CDR3, the DNA is TGTGCCAGCTCACCCCGCTTAGTACAGGGGGTTGCCACCGGGGAGCTGTTTTTT.

V and J are TRBV18 and TRBJ1-3, with D uncertain. Trimming removed 0 bases from V and 4 bases from J, with 7 bases in between. The V gene's germline CDR1 is KGHSH and CDR2 LQKENI. This CDR3 has 14 residues. CDR3 in amino acids: CASSPPRLGNTIYF. The CDR3 region has the DNA TGTGCCAGCTCACCACCGCGACTAGGAAACACCATATATTTT.

The chain joins TRBV5-6 to TRBJ2-4; tentative D call: TRBD2 (5 bases). Germline CDR1 and CDR2: SGHDT and YYEEEE. V dropped 0 bases and J dropped 0 bases, with 10 bases sitting between them. CDR3 length: 16 amino acids. CDR3 sequence reads: CASSLGGRLAKNIQYF. Written as DNA, the CDR3 is TGTGCCAGCAGCTTGGGAGGGAGACTAGCCAAAAACATTCAGTACTTC.

This chain joins TRBV11-3 and TRBJ2-3, with TRBD2 matching over 9 bases. The V and J ends lost 1 base and 5 bases, in that order; junction bases with no gene match: 7. The germline CDR1 and CDR2 sequences are SGHNT and YENEEA. This CDR3 is 16 amino acids long. DNA of the CDR3: TGTGCCAGCAGCTTAGGAGTAGCGGGAGCTATAGATACGCAGTATTTT. Protein sequence: CASSLGVAGAIDTQYF.

The chain has TRBV5-1 and TRBJ2-7; possibly TRBD2 for D (6 bases). Germline CDR1 and CDR2: SGHRS and YFSETQ. The CDR3 is made up of 13 amino acids. V lost 7 bases, J lost 2 bases, and 13 bases lay in between. For the CDR3, the DNA is TGCGCCAGCTCAAGCGGGCCCGCCTACGAGCAGTACTTC. Translation gives CASSSGPAYEQYF.

The chain recombines TRBV10-2 with TRBJ2-7; 8 bases align to TRBD1. This CDR3 spans 13 amino acids. Germline CDR1 is WSHSY and CDR2 is SAAADI. The ends lost 4 bases at V and 3 bases at J; junction bases unmatched: 2. CDR3 coding DNA: TGCGCCAGCAGTGGGGGACAGGACTACGAGCAGTACTTC. Its translation: CASSGGQDYEQYF.

The chain is built from TRBV28 and TRBJ1-5, with 8 bases fitting TRBD1. This CDR3 has 15 amino acids. V shed 6 bases, J shed 7 bases, and the junction held 11 bases outside the gene matches. Germline CDR1 and CDR2: MDHEN and SYDVKM. CDR3 DNA: TGTGCCAGCAGATATGGGACAGGCCCGCGACAGCCCCAGCATTTT. It yields the protein CASRYGTGPRQPQHF.

The chain carries TRBV19 and TRBJ2-7; D unclear. Germline CDR1 and CDR2: LNHDA and SQIVND (reference sequence). The length of the CDR3 is 16 residues. V lost 3 bases and J 0 bases, leaving 15 bases between the germline ends. Written as DNA, the CDR3 is TGTGCCAGTAGTATCTTCGCGGATTCAAACTCCTACGAGCAGTACTTC. Protein product: CASSIFADSNSYEQYF.

V usage is TRBV4-2 and J usage is TRBJ1-3, with D maybe TRBD1 (5 bases). This CDR3 has 15 residues. Trimming pared 2 bases from V and 2 bases from J, leaving 10 bases between. Germline CDR1 and CDR2: LGHNA and YNFKEQ. The DNA of the CDR3 is TGTGCCAGCAGCCAATGGGCAGGGACTGGAAACACCATATATTTT. Translation: CASSQWAGTGNTIYF.

This sequence joins TRBV7-9 and TRBJ2-5, with D maybe TRBD1 (6 bases). Trimming took 0 bases from V and 4 from J, leaving 21 bases between them. The CDR3 runs to 18 residues. The germline CDR1 and CDR2 sequences are SEHNR and FQNEAQ (reference sequence). In nucleotides, the CDR3 is TGTGCCAGCAGCTTAGCGGGCGTTCGGCAGGGGTTACGAGAGACCCAGTACTTC. Encoded protein: CASSLAGVRQGLRETQYF.

The J gene is TRBJ2-2, the V gene TRBV24-1; 7 nucleotides line up with TRBD1. The V segment lost 4 bases and the J segment 3 bases; nucleotides outside the gene matches: 7. In germline, CDR1 is KGHDR, CDR2 SFDVKD. CDR3 length: 16 amino acids. CDR3 DNA: TGTGCCACCAGTGACCCCGACAGGGAGTACACCGGGGAGCTGTTTTTT. Encoded protein: CATSDPDREYTGELFF.